What follows are 10 T cell receptor beta chains derived from one specimen sequenced in a study of CD8 T cells in ankylosing spondylitis. Their cognate antigens are unknown. Study-wide results and caveats: Ankylosing spondylitis blood seemed to carry a telltale TCR beta motif made of under ten highly homologous variants.

TCRdb passed the 5' RACE reads through MiXCR, listing each CDR3 protein once. The sample lists approximately 520,000 distinct CDR3 sequences; approximately 5.3% were seen once. The sample consisted of blood, either unsorted or a sorted T cell fraction (not recorded which). Every receptor here comes from a male donor with ankylosing spondylitis.

This clonotype was counted many times. The chain employs TRBV5-1 and TRBJ1-1, with D uncertain. Trimming shortened V by 4 bases and J by 8 bases, and 21 bases separated the two germline ends. The CDR3 has 15 amino acids. Per the germline V gene, CDR1 is SGHRS and CDR2 is YFSETQ. CDR3 sequence reads: CASSREDGAYREAFF. The CDR3 coding sequence is TGCGCCAGCAGCCGAGAGGACGGCGCATATCGAGAAGCTTTCTTT.

This clonotype has ten or more counts. The V gene is TRBV5-1, the J gene TRBJ2-1; 9 positions agree with TRBD1. The CDR3 contains 15 residues. The V segment lost 4 bases and the J segment 2 bases; nucleotides outside the gene matches: 4. CDR1 is SGHRS and CDR2 is YFSETQ in the germline V gene. CDR3 loop: CASSLTGGAYNEQFF. The CDR3 DNA is TGCGCCAGCAGCCTGACAGGGGGTGCCTACAATGAGCAGTTCTTC.

This clonotype was recorded at least ten times. This chain uses TRBV7-6 with TRBJ2-7; TRBD2 aligns across 8 bases. The ends lost 4 bases at V and 3 bases at J; junction bases unmatched: 2. The germline gives CDR1 SGHVS, CDR2 FNYEAQ. The CDR3 consists of 13 residues. Here the CDR3 DNA reads TGTGCCAGCAGCTCTAGCGGGCGCTACGAGCAGTACTTC. It codes for CASSSSGRYEQYF. The variable domain in full, with the rest retrieved from reference TRBV7-6 and TRBJ2-7, is GAGVSQSPRYKVTKRGQDVALRCDPISGHVSLYWYRQALGQGPEFLTYFNYEAQQDKSGLPNDRFSAERPEGSISTLTIQRTEQRDSAMYRCASSSSGRYEQYFGPGTRLTVT.

This clonotype was found many times. The V call is TRBV12-3 or TRBV12-4, the J call TRBJ2-3; D may be TRBD2 (5 bases). This CDR3 is built from 14 residues. The V gene lost 7 bases and the J gene lost 0 bases, with 11 bases spanning the gap. This chain's CDR3 is CASTFEGSTDTQYF. The CDR3 region has the DNA TGTGCCAGCACCTTTGAGGGAAGCACAGATACGCAGTATTTT.

This clonotype appeared a few times. V and J are TRBV5-6 and TRBJ2-1, with a tentative D call TRBD1 (5 bases). V lost 0 bases, J lost 10 bases, and 14 bases lay in between. This CDR3 is built from 14 residues. From germline, CDR1 is SGHDT and CDR2 YYEEEE. CDR3 sequence: CASSLVGPHREQFF. The CDR3 coding sequence is TGTGCCAGCAGCTTGGTGGGGCCCCATCGAGAGCAGTTCTTC.

In its sample, this clonotype was seen many times. This chain connects TRBV4-1 to TRBJ2-2; D uncertain. The V end lost 5 bases, the J end lost 10 bases, and 17 bases lay between the germline ends. The V gene's germline CDR1 is MGHRA and CDR2 YSYEKL. The CDR3 covers 14 residues. This CDR3 is CASSSLGNGEELFF. CDR3 bases: TGCGCCAGCAGCTCGCTGGGGAATGGAGAGGAGCTGTTTTTT.

In regard to this clonotype: This sequence may be a read error, since a much larger clone differs from it by one base. The CDR3 does not close with the conserved phenylalanine or tryptophan, likely indicating a read error. The V and J genes are TRBV6-6 and TRBJ2-7, with a weak D call TRBD1 (5 bases). Trimming stripped 5 bases from V and 1 base from J, with 6 bases between. Germline CDR1 and CDR2: MNHNY and SVGAGI (reference sequence). The CDR3 is 12 residues long. As DNA, the CDR3 is TGTGCCAGCAGTACAGGTTCCTACGAGCAGTACTCC. Translated, it gives CASSTGSYEQYS.

Ten or more counts support this clonotype. The chain joins TRBV5-1 to TRBJ2-1, with TRBD1 matching 9 bases. Trimming at V came to 3 bases and at J to 6 bases, leaving 4 bases not matched to a gene. The CDR3 is 14 residues long. Germline loops: CDR1 SGHRS, CDR2 YFSETQ. CDR3 sequence: CASSWGQGTNEQFF. In DNA, the CDR3 is TGCGCCAGCAGCTGGGGACAGGGTACCAATGAGCAGTTCTTC.

This clonotype was detected many times. This chain uses TRBV27 with TRBJ1-1; no definite D call. Germline-derived CDR1 and CDR2 are MNHEY and SMNVEV (reference sequence). This CDR3 comprises 13 residues. Between the trimmed V and J ends, which lost 6 bases and 4 bases, there was a span of 12 bases. In nucleotides, the CDR3 is TGTGCCAGCAGAACCGCGGGAATCACTGAAGCTTTCTTT. It codes for CASRTAGITEAFF.

This clonotype has a count of ten or more. The chain joins TRBV12-3 or TRBV12-4 to TRBJ1-2, with D possibly TRBD1 on 6 matching bases. V lost 1 base to trimming and J lost 7 bases, with 16 bases between them. This CDR3 is 15 amino acids long. The CDR3 reads CASSLGGPQGGGYTF. CDR3 DNA sequence: TGTGCCAGCAGTTTAGGGGGGCCTCAAGGGGGTGGCTACACCTTC.